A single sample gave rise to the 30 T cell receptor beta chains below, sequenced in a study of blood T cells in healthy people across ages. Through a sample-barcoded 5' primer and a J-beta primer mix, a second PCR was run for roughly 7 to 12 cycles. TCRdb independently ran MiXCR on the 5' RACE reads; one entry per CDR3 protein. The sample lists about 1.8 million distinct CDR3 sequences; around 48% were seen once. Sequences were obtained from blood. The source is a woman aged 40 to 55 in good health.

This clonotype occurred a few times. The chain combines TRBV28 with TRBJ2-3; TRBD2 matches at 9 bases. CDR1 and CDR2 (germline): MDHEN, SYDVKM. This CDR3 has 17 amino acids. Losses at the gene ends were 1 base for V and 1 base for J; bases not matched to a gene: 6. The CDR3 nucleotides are TGTGCCAGCAGTTTATCCCCGGGACTAGCTCGCACAGATACGCAGTATTTT. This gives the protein CASSLSPGLARTDTQYF.

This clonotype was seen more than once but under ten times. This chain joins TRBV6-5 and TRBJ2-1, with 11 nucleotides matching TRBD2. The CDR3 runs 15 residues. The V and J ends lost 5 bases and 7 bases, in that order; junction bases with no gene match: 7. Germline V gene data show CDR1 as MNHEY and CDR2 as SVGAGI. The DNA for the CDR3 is TGTGCCAGCAGTATTTTAGCGGGGGGGCGTAATGAGCAGTTCTTC. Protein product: CASSILAGGRNEQFF.

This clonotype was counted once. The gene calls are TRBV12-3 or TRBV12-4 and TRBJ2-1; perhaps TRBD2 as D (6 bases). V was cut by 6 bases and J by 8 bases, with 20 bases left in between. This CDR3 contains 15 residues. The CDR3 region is CASSLRGSVFYEQFF. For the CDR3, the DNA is TGTGCCAGCAGCCTACGGGGGTCGGTTTTCTATGAGCAGTTCTTC.

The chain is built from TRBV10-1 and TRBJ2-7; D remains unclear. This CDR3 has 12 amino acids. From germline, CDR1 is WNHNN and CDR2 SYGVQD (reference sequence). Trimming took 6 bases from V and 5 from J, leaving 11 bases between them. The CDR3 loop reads CASSGVGHEQYF. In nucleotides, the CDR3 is TGCGCCAGCAGCGGAGTCGGTCACGAGCAGTACTTC.

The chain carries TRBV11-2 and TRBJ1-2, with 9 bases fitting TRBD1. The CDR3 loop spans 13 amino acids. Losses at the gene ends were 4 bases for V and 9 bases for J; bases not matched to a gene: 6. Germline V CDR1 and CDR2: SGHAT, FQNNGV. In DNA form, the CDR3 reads TGTGCCAGCAGCTGGGGGACAGGGATGAGCTACACCTTC. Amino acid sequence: CASSWGTGMSYTF.

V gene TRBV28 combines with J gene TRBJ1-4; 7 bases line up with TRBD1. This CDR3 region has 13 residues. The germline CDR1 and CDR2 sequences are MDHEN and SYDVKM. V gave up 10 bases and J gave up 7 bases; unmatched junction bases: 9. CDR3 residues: CATRQGSSEKLFF. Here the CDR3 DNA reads TGTGCCACCCGACAGGGATCGAGTGAAAAACTGTTTTTT.

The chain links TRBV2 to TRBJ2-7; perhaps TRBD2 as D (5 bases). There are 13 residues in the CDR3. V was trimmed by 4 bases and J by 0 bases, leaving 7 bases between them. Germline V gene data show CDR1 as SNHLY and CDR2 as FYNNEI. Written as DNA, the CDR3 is TGTGCCAGCAGTGCGGAGGACTCCTACGAGCAGTACTTC. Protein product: CASSAEDSYEQYF.

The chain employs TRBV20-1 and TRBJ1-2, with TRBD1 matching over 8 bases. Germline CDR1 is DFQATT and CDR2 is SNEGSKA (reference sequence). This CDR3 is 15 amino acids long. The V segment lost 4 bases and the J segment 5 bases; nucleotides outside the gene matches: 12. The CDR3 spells CSAILSTTGEYGYTF. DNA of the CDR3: TGCAGTGCTATTCTATCAACGACAGGGGAGTATGGCTACACCTTC.

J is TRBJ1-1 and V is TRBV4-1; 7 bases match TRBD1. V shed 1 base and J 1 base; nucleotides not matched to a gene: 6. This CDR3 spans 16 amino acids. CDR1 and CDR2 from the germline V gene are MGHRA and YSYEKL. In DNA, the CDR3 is TGCGCCAGCAGCCAAGTAGCCAGGGGGACGAACACTGAAGCTTTCTTT. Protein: CASSQVARGTNTEAFF.

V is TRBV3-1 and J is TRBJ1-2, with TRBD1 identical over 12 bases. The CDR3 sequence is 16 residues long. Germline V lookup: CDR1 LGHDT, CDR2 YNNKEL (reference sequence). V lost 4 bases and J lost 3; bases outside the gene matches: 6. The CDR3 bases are TGTGCCAGCAGCCCCCGGGACAGGGGGCGACACTATGGCTACACCTTC. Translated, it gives CASSPRDRGRHYGYTF.

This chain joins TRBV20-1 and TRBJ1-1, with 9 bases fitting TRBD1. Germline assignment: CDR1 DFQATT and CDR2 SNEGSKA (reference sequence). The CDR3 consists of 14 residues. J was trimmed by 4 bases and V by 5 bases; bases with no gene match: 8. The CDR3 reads CSAEDRGIGTEAFF. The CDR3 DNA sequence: TGCAGTGCTGAGGACAGGGGAATTGGCACTGAAGCTTTCTTT.

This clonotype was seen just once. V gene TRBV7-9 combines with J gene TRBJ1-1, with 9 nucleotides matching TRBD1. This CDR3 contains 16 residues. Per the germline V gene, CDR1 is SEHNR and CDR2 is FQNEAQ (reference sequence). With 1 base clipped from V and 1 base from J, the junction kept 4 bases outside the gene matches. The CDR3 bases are TGTGCCAGCAGCTTAGGACAGGGGGTGGAGAACACTGAAGCTTTCTTT. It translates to CASSLGQGVENTEAFF.

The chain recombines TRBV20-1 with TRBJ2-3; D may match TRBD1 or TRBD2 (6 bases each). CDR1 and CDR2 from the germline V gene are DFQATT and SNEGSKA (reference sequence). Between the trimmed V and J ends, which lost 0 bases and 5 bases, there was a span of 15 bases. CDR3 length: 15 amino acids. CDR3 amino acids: CSARDRGRTGDTQYF. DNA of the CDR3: TGCAGTGCTAGAGATCGGGGGCGCACGGGAGATACGCAGTATTTT.

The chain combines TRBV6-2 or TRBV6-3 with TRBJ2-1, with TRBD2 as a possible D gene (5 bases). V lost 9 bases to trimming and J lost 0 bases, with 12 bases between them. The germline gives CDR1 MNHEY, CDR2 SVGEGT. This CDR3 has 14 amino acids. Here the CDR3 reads CARGRTSSYNEQFF. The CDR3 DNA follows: TGTGCCAGAGGGCGGACTTCCTCCTACAATGAGCAGTTCTTC.

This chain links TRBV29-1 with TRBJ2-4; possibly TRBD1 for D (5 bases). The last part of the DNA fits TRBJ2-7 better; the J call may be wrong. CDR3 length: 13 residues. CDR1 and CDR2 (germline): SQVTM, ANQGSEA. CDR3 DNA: TGCAGCGTTGAAAGGGGCAGCGACCGCGAGCAGTACTTC. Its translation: CSVERGSDREQYF.

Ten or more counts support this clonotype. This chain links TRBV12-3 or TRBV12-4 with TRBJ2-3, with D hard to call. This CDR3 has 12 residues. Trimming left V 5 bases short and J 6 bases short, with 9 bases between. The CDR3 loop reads CASSPLSDTQYF. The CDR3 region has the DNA TGTGCCAGCAGTCCTCTGTCCGATACGCAGTATTTT.

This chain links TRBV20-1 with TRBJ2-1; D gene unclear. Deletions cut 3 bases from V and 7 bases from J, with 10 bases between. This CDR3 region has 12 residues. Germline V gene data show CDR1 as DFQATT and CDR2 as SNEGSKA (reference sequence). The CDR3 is CSASHIGNEQFF. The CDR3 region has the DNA TGCAGTGCTAGTCATATTGGGAATGAGCAGTTCTTC.

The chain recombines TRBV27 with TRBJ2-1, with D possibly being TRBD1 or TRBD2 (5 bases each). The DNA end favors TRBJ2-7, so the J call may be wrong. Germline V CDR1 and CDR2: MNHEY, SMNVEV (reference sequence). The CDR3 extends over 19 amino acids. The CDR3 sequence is CASSLSFSDWGKVNNEQYF. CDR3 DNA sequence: TGTGCCAGCAGTTTATCGTTTTCCGATTGGGGGAAGGTGAACAATGAGCAGTACTTC.

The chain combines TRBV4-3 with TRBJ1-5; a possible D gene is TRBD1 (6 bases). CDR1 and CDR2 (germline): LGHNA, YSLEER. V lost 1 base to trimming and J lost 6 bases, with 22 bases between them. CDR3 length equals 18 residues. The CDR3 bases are TGCGCCAGCAGCCAAGTTATCCAGGGGTCAGCCTGGGGTCAGCCCCAGCATTTT. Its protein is CASSQVIQGSAWGQPQHF.

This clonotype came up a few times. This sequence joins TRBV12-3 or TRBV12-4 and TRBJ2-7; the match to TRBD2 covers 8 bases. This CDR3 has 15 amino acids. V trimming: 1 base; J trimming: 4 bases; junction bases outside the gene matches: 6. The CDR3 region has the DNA TGTGCCAGCAGTTTAGAACGGGGGGGCCGTTACGAGCAGTACTTC. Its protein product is CASSLERGGRYEQYF.

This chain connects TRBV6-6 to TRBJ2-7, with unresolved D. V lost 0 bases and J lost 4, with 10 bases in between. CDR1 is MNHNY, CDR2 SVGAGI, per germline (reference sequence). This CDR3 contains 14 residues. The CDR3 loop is CASSYSNGVYEQYF. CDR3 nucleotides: TGTGCCAGCAGTTACTCGAATGGGGTATACGAGCAGTACTTC.

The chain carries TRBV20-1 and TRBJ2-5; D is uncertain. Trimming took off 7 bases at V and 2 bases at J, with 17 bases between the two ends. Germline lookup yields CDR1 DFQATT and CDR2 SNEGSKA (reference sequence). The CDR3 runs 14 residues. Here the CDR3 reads CSVSRVGIQETQYF. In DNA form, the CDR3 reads TGCAGTGTTAGTAGAGTTGGAATACAAGAGACCCAGTACTTC.

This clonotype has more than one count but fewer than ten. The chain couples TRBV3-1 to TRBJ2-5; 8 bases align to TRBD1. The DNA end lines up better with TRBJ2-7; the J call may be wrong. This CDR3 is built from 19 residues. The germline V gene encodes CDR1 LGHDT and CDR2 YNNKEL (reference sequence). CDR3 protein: CASSQEYSGLQGVPYEQYF. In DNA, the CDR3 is TGTGCCAGCAGCCAAGAGTATTCCGGATTACAGGGGGTTCCCTACGAGCAGTACTTC.

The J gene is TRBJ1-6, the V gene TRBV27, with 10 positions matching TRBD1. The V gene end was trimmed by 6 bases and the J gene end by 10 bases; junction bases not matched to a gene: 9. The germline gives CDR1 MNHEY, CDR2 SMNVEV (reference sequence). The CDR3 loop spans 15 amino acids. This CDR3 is CASRLPGQGSSPLHF. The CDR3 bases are TGTGCCAGCAGGTTACCGGGACAGGGGTCCTCACCCCTCCACTTT.

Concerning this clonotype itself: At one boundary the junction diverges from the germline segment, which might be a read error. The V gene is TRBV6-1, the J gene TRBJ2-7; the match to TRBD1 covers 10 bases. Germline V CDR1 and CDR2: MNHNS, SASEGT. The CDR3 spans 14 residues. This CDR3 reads CGSTLDRGLYEQYF. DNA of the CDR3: TGTGGCAGCACCCTTGACAGGGGGCTTTACGAGCAGTACTTC.

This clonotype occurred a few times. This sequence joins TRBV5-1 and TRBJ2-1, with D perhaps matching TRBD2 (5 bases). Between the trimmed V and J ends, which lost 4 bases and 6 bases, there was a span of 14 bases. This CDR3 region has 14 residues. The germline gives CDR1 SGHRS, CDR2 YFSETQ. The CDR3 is CASSPGIQTNEQFF. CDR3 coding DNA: TGCGCCAGCAGCCCCGGGATTCAGACCAATGAGCAGTTCTTC.

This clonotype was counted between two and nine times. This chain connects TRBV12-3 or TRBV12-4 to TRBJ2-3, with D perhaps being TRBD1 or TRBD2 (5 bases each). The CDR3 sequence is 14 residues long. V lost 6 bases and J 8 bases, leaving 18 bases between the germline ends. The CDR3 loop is CASRMSGRASTQYF. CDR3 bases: TGTGCCAGCAGAATGTCGGGACGTGCTTCTACGCAGTATTTT.

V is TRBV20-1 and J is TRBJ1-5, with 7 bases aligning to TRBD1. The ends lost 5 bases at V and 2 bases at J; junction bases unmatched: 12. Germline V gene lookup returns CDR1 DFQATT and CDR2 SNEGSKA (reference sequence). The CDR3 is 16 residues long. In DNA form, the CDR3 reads TGCAGTGCTGGAAAACAGGGGAGTGGTCGCAATCAGCCCCAGCATTTT. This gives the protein CSAGKQGSGRNQPQHF.

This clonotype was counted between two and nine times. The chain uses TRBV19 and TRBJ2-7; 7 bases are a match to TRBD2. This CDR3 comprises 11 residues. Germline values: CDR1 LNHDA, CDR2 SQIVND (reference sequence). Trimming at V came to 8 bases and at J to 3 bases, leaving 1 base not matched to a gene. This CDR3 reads CASGDYYEQYF. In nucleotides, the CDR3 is TGTGCCAGTGGGGACTACTACGAGCAGTACTTC.

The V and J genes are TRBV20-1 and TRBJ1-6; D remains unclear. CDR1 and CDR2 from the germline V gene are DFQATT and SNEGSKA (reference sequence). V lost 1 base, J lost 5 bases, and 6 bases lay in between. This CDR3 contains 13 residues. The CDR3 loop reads CSARGTDNSPLHF. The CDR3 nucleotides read TGCAGTGCTAGAGGGACGGATAATTCACCCCTCCACTTT.